A selection of T cell receptor beta chains follows, all from one sample in a study of spatial heterogeneity in lung cancer. TCRdb analysed the 5' RACE reads with MiXCR anew, one entry per CDR3 protein. The sample has tens of thousands of distinct CDR3 sequences, about 7% seen once. The sequences come from PBMCs, collected at surgery. The receptor source for this set is a male donor with early-stage non-small cell lung cancer. The CDR3 runs from the conserved cysteine through the conserved F or W. A D gene is named only where the DNA matches it firmly. Not every row has a clone size; where given, it reads once, few, many or a size class.

j_gene,abundance,len,d_gene,v_gene,CDR3nt,CDR3aa
TRBJ2-1,many,12,-,TRBV29-1,TGCAGCGTTGAGACAGCCTACAATGAGCAGTTCTTC,CSVETAYNEQFF
TRBJ1-1,many,14,-,TRBV3-1,TGTGCCAGCAGTTCGATAGCTGGGGGCACTGAAGCTTTCTTT,CASSSIAGGTEAFF
TRBJ1-1,many,19,-,TRBV21-1,TGTGCCAGCAGCAAAAAGCCCCCTCGGACAGACCACTCCCGCACTGAAGCTTTCTTT,CASSKKPPRTDHSRTEAFF
TRBJ1-1,many,13,-,TRBV12-3/TRBV12-4,TGTGCCAGCAGCATCGCAATAGGCGGTGAAGCTTTCTTT,CASSIAIGGEAFF
TRBJ2-7,many,13,-,TRBV5-1,TGCGCCAGCAGGAAGAACAGGGCCTACGAGCAGTACTTC,CASRKNRAYEQYF
TRBJ1-3,many,15,-,TRBV7-2,TGTGCCAGCAACCCATACGGTAACTCTGGAAACACCATATATTTT,CASNPYGNSGNTIYF
TRBJ2-3,many,11,-,TRBV28,TGTGCCAGCAGTGTCCCAGATACGCAGTATTTT,CASSVPDTQYF
TRBJ1-5,many,16,-,TRBV10-2,TGCGCCAGCAGTGAGAGAGGCGGATATAGCAATCAGCCCCAGCATTTT,CASSERGGYSNQPQHF
TRBJ2-2,many,13,-,TRBV5-1,TGCGCCAGCAGCTTATGGGGGACCGGGGAGCTGTTTTTT,CASSLWGTGELFF
TRBJ2-2,few,16,-,TRBV7-9,TGTGCCAGCAGCTTAGGGTCAGGATCGAACACCGGGGAGCTGTTTTTT,CASSLGSGSNTGELFF
TRBJ2-5,many,12,-,TRBV15,TGTGCCACCAGGGGAAGTGCGGAGACCCAGTACTTC,CATRGSAETQYF
TRBJ2-2,many,19,TRBD2,TRBV28,TGTGCCAGCAGCCGGGACAGACAAAGCGGGAGGGCCCACACCGGGGAGCTGTTTTTT,CASSRDRQSGRAHTGELFF
TRBJ2-7,few,14,TRBD1,TRBV5-1,TGCGCCAGCAGCTACCGGACAGGGGGCGACGAGCAGTACTTC,CASSYRTGGDEQYF
TRBJ2-5,many,16,-,TRBV5-6,TGTGCCAGCAGCTTGTTAGGGAGGCAGGGCGGGGAGACCCAGTACTTC,CASSLLGRQGGETQYF
TRBJ1-5,few,15,-,TRBV13,TGTGCCAGCAGCTATGGGACTTTACCGAATCAGCCCCAGCATTTT,CASSYGTLPNQPQHF
TRBJ1-1,many,11,-,TRBV18,TGTGCCAGCTCAACAAGTTCTGAAGCTTTCTTT,CASSTSSEAFF
TRBJ2-3,-,17,-,TRBV27,TGTGCCAGCAGTTTATCCCACAGGGAACGGGGCACAGATACGCAGTATTTT,CASSLSHRERGTDTQYF
TRBJ2-1,-,15,-,TRBV20-1,TGCAGTGCTAGAGATCGGCGGGCAACCTACAATGAGCAGTTCTTC,CSARDRRATYNEQFF
TRBJ2-5,-,13,-,TRBV12-3/TRBV12-4,TGTGCCAGCAGTTTGCAGGGGTCAGAGACCCAGTACTTC,CASSLQGSETQYF
TRBJ1-2,many,16,-,TRBV7-8,TGTGCCAGCAGCCCCTCTAGGAGGGACGGGAACTATGGCTACACCTTC,CASSPSRRDGNYGYTF
TRBJ2-3,many,13,-,TRBV5-1,TGCGCCAGCAGCCAAAATAGGGGGGATACGCAGTATTTT,CASSQNRGDTQYF
TRBJ1-1,few,14,TRBD1,TRBV28,TGTGCCAGCAGTCCCCCCCCGGGACAGGGAGAAGCTTTCTTT,CASSPPPGQGEAFF
TRBJ1-5,few,15,-,TRBV28,TGTGCCAGCAGTTTAGGGCGTCATGGCAATCAGCCCCAGCATTTT,CASSLGRHGNQPQHF
TRBJ1-6,few,12,-,TRBV20-1,TGCAGTGCTAGAGCTGTTAATTCACCCCTCCACTTT,CSARAVNSPLHF
TRBJ2-2,many,16,-,TRBV28,TGTGCCAGCAGCATCATCCGACAGACGAACACCGGGGAGCTGTTTTTT,CASSIIRQTNTGELFF
TRBJ1-1,once,13,-,TRBV19,TGTGCCAGTAGTATAGGTTGGAACACTGAAGCTTTCTTT,CASSIGWNTEAFF
TRBJ2-5,many,15,-,TRBV11-2,TGTGCCAGCAGCTTATCCACAGGGTTAGGGGAGACCCAGTACTTC,CASSLSTGLGETQYF
TRBJ1-4,many,14,-,TRBV28,TGTGCCAGCAGCGGGGGCGCGGCTAATGAAAAACTGTTTTTT,CASSGGAANEKLFF